These 29 T cell receptor beta chains came from one sample sequenced in a study of technical replicates of blood from several donors. Repertoires were generated with immunoSEQ multiplex PCR, while TCRdb's copy carries only in-frame clones and drops some. Here the sample spans more than 65,000 clones, roughly 93% being singletons. The sample taken for sequencing was T cells isolated from PBMCs. The receptor source for this set is a human donor in good health.

The chain carries TRBV11-2 and TRBJ1-2, with D possibly TRBD1 on 5 matching bases. With 5 bases removed from V and 4 bases from J, the gap between germline ends came to 14 bases. The CDR3 is 14 amino acids. The germline V gene encodes CDR1 SGHAT and CDR2 FQNNGV. In DNA form, the CDR3 reads TGTGCCAGCAGCCGGGGGAGCACGTCCTATGGCTACACCTTC. It specifies CASSRGSTSYGYTF.

CDR3 sequence: CASSTSGLADLATQYF. CDR3 nucleotides: TGTGCCAGCAGCACCTCGGGACTAGCGGACCTTGCGACCCAGTACTTC. V is TRBV9 and J is TRBJ2-5, with 11 bases aligning to TRBD2. Germline V CDR1 and CDR2: SGDLS, YYNGEE. The V and J ends lost 4 bases and 7 bases, in that order; junction bases with no gene match: 12. The CDR3 is 16 amino acids.

The chain recombines TRBV28 with TRBJ2-1; D gene uncertain. Germline V gene sequence: CDR1 MDHEN, CDR2 SYDVKM. This CDR3 contains 11 residues. Deletions cut 2 bases from V and 7 bases from J, with 3 bases between. CDR3 loop: CASSLENEQFF. As DNA, the CDR3 is TGTGCCAGCAGTTTAGAGAATGAGCAGTTCTTC.

This sequence joins TRBV7-8 and TRBJ1-5, with D possibly matching TRBD1 (6 bases). CDR3 length: 14 residues. Trimming removed 5 bases at V and 7 bases at J, with 15 bases between. Germline loops: CDR1 SGHVS, CDR2 FQNEAQ. The CDR3 reads CASSRDRNGQPQHF. In nucleotides, the CDR3 is TGTGCCAGCAGCCGCGACAGGAACGGACAGCCCCAGCATTTT.

The V gene is TRBV19, the J gene TRBJ2-5; the D gene is possibly TRBD2 (5 bases). The CDR3 runs to 15 residues. CDR1 is LNHDA and CDR2 is SQIVND in the germline V gene (reference sequence). V was trimmed by 3 bases and J by 2 bases, leaving 13 bases between them. The CDR3 DNA follows: TGTGCCAGTAGTATGGACCGGGAAGGGCAAGAGACCCAGTACTTC. This encodes CASSMDREGQETQYF.

This chain uses TRBV6-5 with TRBJ2-7, with a weak D call TRBD2 (5 bases). The CDR3 contains 13 residues. The germline gives CDR1 MNHEY, CDR2 SVGAGI. The ends were cut back, 0 bases at V and 9 bases at J, with 12 bases in the middle. The CDR3 spells CASSYSGSALQYF. In DNA form, the CDR3 reads TGTGCCAGCAGTTACTCGGGGAGTGCCTTGCAGTACTTC.

This chain links TRBV30 with TRBJ2-7; 10 nucleotides line up with TRBD1. With 1 base clipped from V and 6 bases from J, the junction kept 6 bases outside the gene matches. This CDR3 contains 14 residues. CDR1 and CDR2 from the germline V gene are GTSNPN and SVGIG (reference sequence). In nucleotides, the CDR3 is TGTGCCTGGAGTGGTGGGACAGGGGAAATCGAGCAGTACTTC. Translation: CAWSGGTGEIEQYF. The full variable domain, rest sourced from reference TRBV30 and TRBJ2-7, is SQTIHQWPATLVQPVGSPLSLECTVEGTSNPNLYWYRQAAGRGLQLLFYSVGIGQISSEVPQNLSASRPQDRQFILSSKKLLLSDSGFYLCAWSGGTGEIEQYFGPGTRLTVT.

The genes are TRBV9 and TRBJ1-2; D unclear. The CDR3 covers 12 residues. The V gene lost 0 bases and the J gene lost 10 bases, with 10 bases spanning the gap. From germline, CDR1 is SGDLS and CDR2 YYNGEE. The chain's CDR3 is CASSVGGGFYTF. The CDR3 DNA reads as TGTGCCAGCAGCGTAGGGGGAGGGTTCTACACCTTC.

The chain carries TRBV5-4 and TRBJ2-2, with TRBD2 matching 14 bases. V gave up 4 bases and J gave up 3 bases; unmatched junction bases: 2. The CDR3 covers 16 residues. Germline values: CDR1 SGHNT, CDR2 YYREEE (reference sequence). CDR3 nucleotides: TGTGCCAGCAGCCGACTAGCGGGAGGGGACACCGGGGAGCTGTTTTTT. Translation: CASSRLAGGDTGELFF.

The rearrangement joins TRBV5-1 to TRBJ2-5; TRBD1 might be the D (6 bases). The germline gives CDR1 SGHRS, CDR2 YFSETQ. The CDR3 covers 13 residues. Trimming took off 4 bases at V and 3 bases at J, with 10 bases between the two ends. CDR3 in amino acids: CASSRYREETQYF. As DNA, the CDR3 is TGCGCCAGCAGCAGGTACAGGGAAGAGACCCAGTACTTC.

CDR3 protein: CASSLALARYEQYF. The CDR3 bases are TGTGCCAGCAGCTTAGCCCTAGCGAGGTACGAGCAGTACTTC. The gene calls are TRBV7-8 and TRBJ2-7, with D possibly TRBD2 on 6 matching bases. Trimming took off 0 bases at V and 4 bases at J, with 10 bases between the two ends. There are 14 residues in the CDR3. In germline, CDR1 is SGHVS, CDR2 FQNEAQ.

This sequence joins TRBV6-1 and TRBJ2-7, with D maybe TRBD2 (5 bases). CDR1 and CDR2 from the germline V gene are MNHNS and SASEGT. V was pared by 6 bases and J by 2 bases, with 11 bases between. The CDR3 consists of 13 residues. Here the CDR3 DNA reads TGTGCCAGCAGCCGCGGGTCTACCTACGAGCAGTACTTC. Translating gives CASSRGSTYEQYF.

The J gene is TRBJ1-5, the V gene TRBV12-5; D not resolved. Per germline, CDR1 LGHNT and CDR2 FRNRAP. The CDR3 extends over 13 amino acids. V dropped 7 bases and J dropped 5 bases, with 12 bases sitting between them. The CDR3, as DNA: TGTGCTAGTGCTCCTAGAAACCATCAGCCCCAGCATTTT. It codes for CASAPRNHQPQHF.

V gene TRBV19 combines with J gene TRBJ1-1; D is uncertain. The CDR3 spans 14 residues. Germline V CDR1 and CDR2: LNHDA, SQIVND (reference sequence). The V and J ends lost 5 bases and 7 bases respectively, with 17 bases between them. The CDR3 here is CASSSYPAQNEAFF. The CDR3 DNA reads TGTGCCAGTAGTTCATACCCCGCCCAGAATGAAGCTTTCTTT.

This clone occurred once. The rearrangement uses TRBV9 and TRBJ2-3, with D uncertain. The CDR3 totals 12 residues. Germline V gene lookup returns CDR1 SGDLS and CDR2 YYNGEE. V lost 3 bases and J lost 4, with 6 bases in between. The CDR3 protein is CASSAVADTQYF. In nucleotides, the CDR3 is TGTGCCAGCAGCGCCGTAGCAGATACGCAGTATTTT.

V is TRBV5-6 and J is TRBJ1-2; 8 bases map to TRBD1. J gave up 7 bases and V 2 bases, and 4 bases lay outside the gene matches. Germline loops: CDR1 SGHDT, CDR2 YYEEEE. The CDR3 extends over 13 amino acids. CDR3 region: CASSFRTGIGYTF. The CDR3 coding sequence is TGTGCCAGCAGCTTTCGGACAGGGATTGGCTACACCTTC.

The gene calls are TRBV5-1 and TRBJ2-7; no firm D call. Germline CDR1 SGHRS, CDR2 YFSETQ. V lost 0 bases, J lost 3 bases, and 13 bases lay in between. CDR3 length equals 15 residues. DNA for the CDR3: TGCGCCAGCAGCTTGGGTGGTAGCTACTACTACGAGCAGTACTTC. This codes for CASSLGGSYYYEQYF.

In DNA, the CDR3 is TGTGCCAGCAGCCTTAGCACAGATACGCAGTATTTT. Its translation is CASSLSTDTQYF. The V gene is TRBV6-6, the J gene TRBJ2-3; D gene uncertain. CDR1 and CDR2 (germline): MNHNY, SVGAGI (reference sequence). V lost 6 bases, J lost 0 bases, and 4 bases lay in between. The CDR3 consists of 12 residues.

The genes are TRBV6-1 and TRBJ2-2, with 7 bases aligning to TRBD1. The V and J ends lost 7 bases and 5 bases, in that order; junction bases with no gene match: 7. Looked up from germline, CDR1 is MNHNS and CDR2 is SASEGT. This CDR3 contains 14 residues. The CDR3 DNA is TGTGCCAGCATAAGACAGGGAAAAACCGGGGAGCTGTTTTTT. Translation: CASIRQGKTGELFF.

This rearrangement joins TRBV18 to TRBJ2-7, with 9 bases fitting TRBD1. Per germline, CDR1 KGHSH and CDR2 LQKENI. The length of the CDR3 is 17 residues. J gave up 3 bases and V 0 bases, and 9 bases lay outside the gene matches. The CDR3 nucleotides are TGTGCCAGCTCACCACCGATGGTAGGACAGGGGCGCTACGAGCAGTACTTC. Its protein is CASSPPMVGQGRYEQYF.

As DNA, the CDR3 is TGTGCCAGCAGCCCTTTCCTCAGGGAACTTAACTACGAGCAGTACTTC. Amino acids: CASSPFLRELNYEQYF. V and J are TRBV11-2 and TRBJ2-7; TRBD1 might be the D (5 bases). Trimming took 5 bases from V and 3 from J, leaving 20 bases between them. The CDR3 has 16 residues. CDR1 is SGHAT, CDR2 FQNNGV, per germline.

V usage is TRBV28 and J usage is TRBJ2-7; D might be TRBD2 (5 bases). V was cut by 6 bases and J by 2 bases, with 26 bases left in between. Germline values: CDR1 MDHEN, CDR2 SYDVKM. This CDR3 has 18 amino acids. CDR3 sequence (DNA): TGTGCCAGCAGCTTTAGGTCCCTAGGAGCGGTTATCCCCTACGAGCAGTACTTC. It translates to CASSFRSLGAVIPYEQYF.

J is TRBJ2-7 and V is TRBV10-3, with 10 bases matching TRBD2. After removal of 2 bases from V and 2 bases from J, the junction contained 9 bases not matched to a gene. This CDR3 is built from 17 residues. Germline assignment: CDR1 ENHRY and CDR2 SYGVKD. CDR3 coding DNA: TGTGCCATCAGTGAGCCCGCCGGGACTAGCGCCACCTACGAGCAGTACTTC. The encoded protein is CAISEPAGTSATYEQYF.

The genes are TRBV11-3 and TRBJ2-1; 7 bases are a match to TRBD1. J gave up 8 bases and V 5 bases, and 12 bases lay outside the gene matches. This CDR3 spans 15 amino acids. Germline CDR1 and CDR2: SGHNT and YENEEA. This chain's CDR3 is CASSPRKTGIDEQFF. Here the CDR3 DNA reads TGTGCCAGCAGCCCGCGCAAGACAGGGATCGATGAGCAGTTCTTC.

The genes are TRBV2 and TRBJ2-2; the D is unclear. V was trimmed by 7 bases and J by 8 bases, leaving 17 bases between them. The CDR3 sequence is 14 residues long. Germline V lookup: CDR1 SNHLY, CDR2 FYNNEI. The CDR3, as DNA: TGTGCCAGCACCGCGCCGAATCCCATAGGGGAGCTGTTTTTT. Amino acid sequence: CASTAPNPIGELFF. Looking up the rest from reference TRBV2 and TRBJ2-2 gives the full variable domain: EPEVTQTPSHQVTQMGQEVILRCVPISNHLYFYWYRQILGQKVEFLVSFYNNEISEKSEIFDDQFSVERPDGSNFTLKIRSTKLEDSAMYFCASTAPNPIGELFFGEGSRLTVL.

This clone was seen only a few times. This chain uses TRBV29-1 with TRBJ1-1; D is undetermined. The CDR3 runs to 12 residues. Between the trimmed V and J ends, which lost 5 bases and 1 base, there was a span of 8 bases. Germline V gene data show CDR1 as SQVTM and CDR2 as ANQGSEA. The CDR3 protein is CSVLRENTEAFF. CDR3 DNA: TGCAGCGTTTTGAGGGAGAACACTGAAGCTTTCTTT.

V gene TRBV11-2 combines with J gene TRBJ2-7, with D possibly TRBD2 on 6 matching bases. Trimming removed 3 bases from V and 5 bases from J, with 14 bases in between. The CDR3 covers 14 residues. Germline V CDR1 and CDR2: SGHAT, FQNNGV. The CDR3 loop reads CASSLNRAGHEQYF. CDR3 sequence (DNA): TGTGCCAGCAGCTTGAACAGAGCGGGCCACGAGCAGTACTTC.

The chain uses TRBV7-9 and TRBJ1-2, with D perhaps TRBD1 (5 bases). This CDR3 has 13 residues. Trimming shortened V by 3 bases and J by 4 bases, and 9 bases separated the two germline ends. Germline assignment: CDR1 SEHNR and CDR2 FQNEAQ (reference sequence). The CDR3 DNA follows: TGTGCCAGCAGCTTCACGGGGGGCTATGGCTACACCTTC. Translation: CASSFTGGYGYTF.

This sequence joins TRBV5-4 and TRBJ2-3, with TRBD2 identical over 9 bases. Germline values: CDR1 SGHNT, CDR2 YYREEE (reference sequence). The J segment lost 2 bases and the V segment lost 3 bases, leaving 4 bases of the junction unmatched. This CDR3 region has 15 residues. Written as DNA, the CDR3 is TGTGCCAGCAGCTATAGCGGGAGAATCACAGATACGCAGTATTTT. Encoded protein: CASSYSGRITDTQYF.